The clone carrying this T cell receptor beta chain has only one observation. This entry belongs to a study of blood T cell repertoires in COVID-19. About the research overall: Acute and convalescent COVID-19 specimens originated in the United States, Italy and Spain.

Authors' methods: Amplification from reference gene primers served as the basis for estimated nucleated cell counts. Libraries were prepared by immunoSEQ multiplex PCR; TCRdb keeps only in-frame clonotypes and omits some of them. V and J calls and clone size are given by that table; D and trimming were obtained from the DNA. Here the sample spans 50,000 or so clones, 85% to 90% being singletons. V trimming: 3 bases; J trimming: 5 bases; junction bases outside the gene matches: 16. Germline CDR1 is SGHRS and CDR2 is YFSETQ. There are 19 residues in the CDR3. This receptor was identified in a human donor in a cohort sampled during active COVID-19. Sequencing was done on a sample of peripheral blood. V usage is TRBV5-1 and J usage is TRBJ2-2; 10 nucleotides line up with TRBD1. CDR3 nucleotides: TGCGCCAGCAGCTACGTGTACGACAGGGGGCGGCCTATAACCGGGGAGCTGTTTTTT. This gives the protein CASSYVYDRGRPITGELFF.